Listed here are 16 T cell receptor beta chains from one sample, sequenced in a study of blood T cell repertoires in COVID-19. The repertoire was sequenced with immunoSEQ multiplex PCR; TCRdb's copy has only in-frame clones and lacks some. The data contain over 200,000 clones, approximately 78% of them seen just once; the ten biggest clones take up roughly 12%. Material: peripheral blood. These receptors were obtained from a woman in her forties with acute or convalescent COVID-19.

The chain joins TRBV7-3 to TRBJ2-7; 7 positions agree with TRBD1. CDR3 size: 14 residues. The V segment lost 5 bases and the J segment 6 bases; nucleotides outside the gene matches: 10. Germline CDR1 and CDR2: SGHTA and FQGTGA. Written as DNA, the CDR3 is TGTGCCAGCAGCCTCCTTCGGACAGGTGGCGAGCAGTACTTC. Translation: CASSLLRTGGEQYF.

V usage is TRBV7-8 and J usage is TRBJ2-5; D unresolved. This CDR3 comprises 13 residues. Trimming removed 5 bases from V and 3 bases from J, with 10 bases in between. CDR1 SGHVS and CDR2 FQNEAQ come from the germline V gene. Here the CDR3 reads CASSPVMEETQYF. The CDR3 nucleotides read TGTGCCAGCAGCCCAGTCATGGAAGAGACCCAGTACTTC.

The chain uses TRBV19 and TRBJ2-1; 9 bases agree with TRBD1. This CDR3 comprises 14 residues. The V gene end was trimmed by 5 bases and the J gene end by 9 bases; junction bases not matched to a gene: 8. The germline CDR1 and CDR2 sequences are LNHDA and SQIVND (reference sequence). The CDR3 DNA sequence: TGTGCCAGTAGTCGACAGGGGGGATTGGGTGAGCAGTTCTTC. It encodes CASSRQGGLGEQFF.

J is TRBJ2-3 and V is TRBV7-2; 10 nucleotides match TRBD2. This CDR3 spans 15 amino acids. J lost 6 bases, V lost 1 base, and 4 bases had no gene match. Germline-derived CDR1 and CDR2 are SGHTA and FQGNSA. CDR3 region: CASSLEAGGPDTQYF. The CDR3 bases are TGTGCCAGCAGCTTAGAAGCGGGAGGGCCCGATACGCAGTATTTT.

The chain employs TRBV30 and TRBJ2-7, with 14 bases matching TRBD2. CDR1 is GTSNPN and CDR2 is SVGIG in the germline V gene (reference sequence). Trimming cost V 3 bases and J 3 bases; bases outside gene matches: 4. This CDR3 comprises 15 residues. The CDR3 is CAWSGTSGSFYEQYF. The CDR3 DNA follows: TGTGCCTGGAGCGGGACTAGCGGGAGTTTCTACGAGCAGTACTTC.

This clone was observed a single time. The genes are TRBV5-8 and TRBJ2-4; 7 bases map to TRBD1. Germline CDR1 is SGHTS and CDR2 is YDEGEE. V dropped 2 bases and J dropped 5; count of bases not matched to a gene: 7. CDR3 length: 15 amino acids. The CDR3 protein is CASSLFQGDQNIQYF. The DNA for the CDR3 is TGTGCCAGCAGCTTATTCCAGGGGGACCAAAACATTCAGTACTTC.

This clone appeared a single time. The chain couples TRBV5-1 to TRBJ1-2, with 7 bases aligning to TRBD1. Germline assignment: CDR1 SGHRS and CDR2 YFSETQ. V trimming: 0 bases; J trimming: 12 bases; junction bases outside the gene matches: 5. The CDR3 has 12 amino acids. As DNA, the CDR3 is TGCGCCAGCAGCTTGGAAGGGACAGTCGACACCTTC. This encodes CASSLEGTVDTF. Based on the CDR3 plus reference TRBV5-1 and TRBJ1-2, the full variable domain is KAGVTQTPRYLIKTRGQQVTLSCSPISGHRSVSWYQQTPGQGLQFLFEYFSETQRNKGNFPGRFSGRQFSNSRSEMNVSTLELGDSALYLCASSLEGTVDTFGSGTRLTVV.

J is TRBJ1-1 and V is TRBV11-2; TRBD1 agrees at 7 bases. Germline CDR1 is SGHAT and CDR2 is FQNNGV. The trim removed 5 bases at V and 5 bases at J, leaving 8 bases unmatched. This CDR3 comprises 14 residues. DNA for the CDR3: TGTGCCAGCAGCGCAAGGGGGCGATGGACTGAAGCTTTCTTT. It encodes CASSARGRWTEAFF.

This clone came up once. The chain couples TRBV27 to TRBJ2-7, with 9 bases that match TRBD2. With V trimmed by 5 bases and J by 3 bases, 8 bases remained unmatched. In germline, CDR1 is MNHEY, CDR2 SMNVEV (reference sequence). The CDR3 is 15 residues long. The CDR3 loop is CASSHLAGEYYEQYF. CDR3 bases: TGTGCCAGCAGTCACTTAGCGGGAGAGTACTACGAGCAGTACTTC.

This sequence joins TRBV3-1 (or the pseudogene TRBV3-2) and TRBJ2-3; 7 bases line up with TRBD2. Germline assignment: CDR1 LGHDT and CDR2 YNNKEL (reference sequence). CDR3 length equals 18 residues. V was pared by 0 bases and J by 0 bases, with 9 bases of the junction left unmatched. The CDR3 bases are TGTGCCAGCAGCCAAGAAGGTTATAGCGGGCCCAGCACAGATACGCAGTATTTT. Its translation is CASSQEGYSGPSTDTQYF.

The V gene is TRBV3-1 (or the pseudogene TRBV3-2), the J gene TRBJ1-5, with D unresolved. There are 15 residues in the CDR3. Germline lookup yields CDR1 LGHDT and CDR2 YNNKEL (reference sequence). The germline V and J ends were trimmed by 3 bases and 0 bases, with 9 bases remaining between them. CDR3 nucleotide sequence: TGTGCCAGCAGCCATAGAGGGTATAGCAATCAGCCCCAGCATTTT. This gives the protein CASSHRGYSNQPQHF.

The chain links TRBV25-1 to TRBJ1-2; D remains ambiguous. Trimming removed 6 bases from V and 4 bases from J, with 6 bases in between. The CDR3 consists of 11 residues. In germline, CDR1 is MGHDK, CDR2 SYGVNS. CDR3 in amino acids: CASRAPYGYTF. The CDR3 nucleotides read TGTGCCAGCAGGGCACCCTATGGCTACACCTTC.

The chain joins TRBV4-2 to TRBJ1-2; weak D call: TRBD1 (6 bases). Trimming removed 1 base from V and 6 bases from J, with 15 bases in between. CDR3 size: 15 residues. The germline CDR1 and CDR2 sequences are LGHNA and YNFKEQ. CDR3 protein: CASSQGKGETHGYTF. The CDR3 bases are TGTGCCAGCAGCCAAGGAAAGGGGGAAACCCATGGCTACACCTTC.

The chain joins TRBV9 to TRBJ2-5; 9 bases map to TRBD1. Per germline, CDR1 SGDLS and CDR2 YYNGEE. CDR3 length: 16 residues. Trimming removed 4 bases from V and 5 bases from J; junction bases left unmatched: 12. CDR3 sequence: CASSSYRDRVRETQYF. The CDR3 DNA sequence: TGTGCCAGCAGCTCGTACCGGGACAGGGTACGGGAGACCCAGTACTTC.

The chain recombines TRBV19 with TRBJ2-5; weak D call: TRBD2 (7 bases). CDR1 is LNHDA and CDR2 is SQIVND in the germline V gene (reference sequence). CDR3 size: 15 residues. V was shortened by 6 bases and J by 5 bases, with 19 bases between the two germline ends. As DNA, the CDR3 is TGTGCCAGTAGCGACTGGGCTCGGGGGGCTGAGACCCAGTACTTC. Its translation: CASSDWARGAETQYF.

The chain joins TRBV9 to TRBJ1-2, with D possibly TRBD1 on 6 matching bases. With 2 bases removed from V and 1 base from J, the gap between germline ends came to 6 bases. Germline-derived CDR1 and CDR2 are SGDLS and YYNGEE. This CDR3 contains 13 residues. CDR3: CASSVDSNYGYTF. CDR3 nucleotides: TGTGCCAGCAGCGTGGACAGTAACTATGGCTACACCTTC.